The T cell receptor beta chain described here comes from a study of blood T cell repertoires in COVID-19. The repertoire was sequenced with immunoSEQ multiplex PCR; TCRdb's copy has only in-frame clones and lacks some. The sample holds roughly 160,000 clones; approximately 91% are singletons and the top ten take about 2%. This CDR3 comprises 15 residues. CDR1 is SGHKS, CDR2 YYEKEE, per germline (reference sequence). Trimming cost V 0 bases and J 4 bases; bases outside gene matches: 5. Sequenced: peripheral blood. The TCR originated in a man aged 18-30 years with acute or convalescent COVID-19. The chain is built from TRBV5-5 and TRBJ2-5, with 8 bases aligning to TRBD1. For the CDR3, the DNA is TGTGCCAGCAGCTTGGGGGACAGGATGGGAGAGACCCAGTACTTC. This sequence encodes CASSLGDRMGETQYF.